This paragraph reports one TCR beta chain. This sample is drawn from a study of blood T cell repertoires in COVID-19. For the study at large: Sample material is recorded as cDNA or gDNA derived from T cells, B-cell-depleted T cells, or PBMCs.

The CDR3 totals 14 residues. J gave up 4 bases and V 7 bases, and 8 bases lay outside the gene matches. Germline V lookup: CDR1 LNHDA, CDR2 SQIVND (reference sequence). Source study methods: Amplification of reference gene primers was used by the study to estimate nucleated cell counts. Sequencing was performed with immunoSEQ multiplex PCR; in TCRdb, only in-frame clones are kept and a portion is missing. Clone size and the V and J calls come from that table; the DNA yielded D and trimming. The table includes 87,000 or so clones, about 90% detected once. This receptor was taken from a young man with COVID-19, enrolled during active disease. Sequenced sample: peripheral blood. The rearrangement links TRBV19 to TRBJ1-2; 8 nucleotides agree with TRBD1. The CDR3 loop is CASTRDRKIYGYTF. Here the CDR3 DNA reads TGTGCCAGTACCCGGGACAGGAAAATCTATGGCTACACCTTC.